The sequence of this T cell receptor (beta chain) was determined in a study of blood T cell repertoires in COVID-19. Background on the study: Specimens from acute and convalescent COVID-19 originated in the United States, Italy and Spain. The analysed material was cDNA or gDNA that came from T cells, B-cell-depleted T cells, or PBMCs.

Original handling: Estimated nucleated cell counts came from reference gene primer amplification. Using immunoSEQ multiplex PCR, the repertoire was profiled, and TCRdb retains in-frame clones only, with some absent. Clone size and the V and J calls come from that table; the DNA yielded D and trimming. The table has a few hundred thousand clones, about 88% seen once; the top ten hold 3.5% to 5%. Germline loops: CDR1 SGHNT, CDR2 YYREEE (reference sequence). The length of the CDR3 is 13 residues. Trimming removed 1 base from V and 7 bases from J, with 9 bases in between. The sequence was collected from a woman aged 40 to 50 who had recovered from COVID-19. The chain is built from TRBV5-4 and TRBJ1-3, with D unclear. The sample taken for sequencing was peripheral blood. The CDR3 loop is CASSLTPVNTIYF. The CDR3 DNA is TGTGCCAGCAGCTTGACCCCGGTGAACACCATATATTTT.